This record looks at one TCR beta chain sequence and its context. This clonotype has a single count. The clone's antigen remains unknown. No quality values exist for individual bases; no much larger clone is one base distant. One read gives only weak evidence. RNA was extracted with the RNeasy kit and roughly 0.45 to 1 ug was reverse transcribed using random hexamers. The immunoSEQ multiplex PCR assay, covering 54 Vbeta and 13 Jbeta segments, was used to amplify TCR beta CDR3 regions. To correct PCR amplification bias, a synthetic template baseline was used for both primer optimization and computational correction. Under the source paper's analysis protocol: Reads were assigned to V, D and J genes according to IMGT and analyzed in immunoSEQ Analyzer, with only productive sequences retained. Clonality was computed as one minus Shannon entropy normalized by log2 of the number of productive unique sequences. For each patient and control, public and private clones were evaluated among the 100 most prevalent clones. Clones were defined as Susac-specific if absent from the healthy and MS cohorts, from 1052 published viral clones and from other ImmuneACCESS disease sequences. The raw public reads went through TCRdb reprocessing: fastp at Q25, MiXCR clone calling, in-frame beta chains kept. CDR3 protein duplicates are merged, each entry listing the most common genes and DNA. These V and J calls rely on TCRdb rather than the paper's analysis. This sample has under 200,000 distinct CDR3 sequences in its table, and 90% to 95% of those were observed once. 0.12% of the sample is taken by the ten largest.

This entry is derived from a study of CD8 T cells in Susac syndrome (dated by TCRdb to about 2019). With regard to the full study: Of the Susac syndrome patients who were sequenced, roughly 8 were in clinical remission while 5 or 6 had clinically active disease. Susac syndrome patients were therapy-naive, on corticosteroids (some also receiving IVIg), or on IVIg alone at blood withdrawal. The study used repertoire sequencing to test whether antigen drove CD8+ T cell activation and differentiation in Susac syndrome.

The CDR3 numbers 13 residues from cysteine through phenylalanine. The CDR3 DNA has 39 bases and is translated from base 1. V loses 1 base, J loses 7 bases, and the germline ends lie 10 bases apart. Taken from the germline V gene (reference sequence), the CDR1 and CDR2 loops are SEHNR and FQNEAQ. Here is what the overall study found, with its caveats: The study acknowledged that relatively few individuals were included in the TCR sequencing and HLA analysis. The CD4+ T cell repertoire of patients with Susac syndrome showed no detectable clonal expansion.

Peripheral blood CD8+ and CD4+ T cells from healthy donors, Susac syndrome patients and multiple sclerosis patients were profiled by high-throughput TCR beta sequencing. The Susac syndrome patients fulfilled recently defined diagnostic criteria for either definite or probable disease. CD8+ TEMRA cells were enriched by FACS, while bulk CD8+ and CD4+ T cells were purified by magnetic negative isolation. Blood was collected in EDTA tubes and processed within 24 hours, with PBMCs isolated through density gradient centrifugation. PBMCs intended for TCR sequencing were cryopreserved in liquid nitrogen and were subsequently thawed in a 37 degrees C water bath. Purity of sorted or isolated CD4+, CD8+ and CD8+ TEMRA cells was at least 90%.

The sample comprised CD4+ T cells from PBMCs. Recombination joined TRBV7-9 with TRBJ1-2, with an unclear D gene assignment. The sequence was obtained from a human donor with Susac syndrome. Here the CDR3 is given as CASSLETAVGYTF. In nucleotides, the sequence is TGTGCCAGCAGCTTAGAAACAGCGGTTGGCTACACCTTC.